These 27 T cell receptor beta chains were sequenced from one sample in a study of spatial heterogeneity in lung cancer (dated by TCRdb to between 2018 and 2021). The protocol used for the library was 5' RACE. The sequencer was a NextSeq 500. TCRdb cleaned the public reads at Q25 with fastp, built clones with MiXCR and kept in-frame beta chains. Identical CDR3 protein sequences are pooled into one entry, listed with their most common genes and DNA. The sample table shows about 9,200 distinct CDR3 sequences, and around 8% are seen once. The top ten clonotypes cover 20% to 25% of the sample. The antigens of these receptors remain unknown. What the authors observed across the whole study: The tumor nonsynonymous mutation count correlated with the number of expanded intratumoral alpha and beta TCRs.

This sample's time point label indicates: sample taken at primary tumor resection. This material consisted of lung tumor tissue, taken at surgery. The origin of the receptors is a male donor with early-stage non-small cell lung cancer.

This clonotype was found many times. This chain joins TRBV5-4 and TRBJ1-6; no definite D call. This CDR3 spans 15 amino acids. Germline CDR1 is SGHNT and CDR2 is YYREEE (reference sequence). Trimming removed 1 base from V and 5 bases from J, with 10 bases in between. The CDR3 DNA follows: TGTGCCAGCAGCTTGTTCGGGGTTAATAATTCACCCCTCCACTTT. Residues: CASSLFGVNNSPLHF.

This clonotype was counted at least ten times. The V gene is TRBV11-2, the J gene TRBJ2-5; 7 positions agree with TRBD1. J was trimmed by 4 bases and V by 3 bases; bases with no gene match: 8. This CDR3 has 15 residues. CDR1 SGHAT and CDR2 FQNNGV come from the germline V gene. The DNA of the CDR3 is TGTGCCAGCAGCTTTAATAGACAGGGAAGAGAGACCCAGTACTTC. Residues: CASSFNRQGRETQYF. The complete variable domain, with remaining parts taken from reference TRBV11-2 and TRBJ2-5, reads EAGVAQSPRYKIIEKRQSVAFWCNPISGHATLYWYQQILGQGPKLLIQFQNNGVVDDSQLPKDRFSAERLKGVDSTLKIQPAKLEDSAVYLCASSFNRQGRETQYFGPGTRLLVL.

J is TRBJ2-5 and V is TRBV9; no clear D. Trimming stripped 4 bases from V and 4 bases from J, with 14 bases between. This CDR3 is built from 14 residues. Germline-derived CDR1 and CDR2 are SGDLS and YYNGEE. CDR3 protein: CASSPLSSSETQYF. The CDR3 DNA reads TGTGCCAGCAGCCCCCTTTCCTCTTCAGAGACCCAGTACTTC.

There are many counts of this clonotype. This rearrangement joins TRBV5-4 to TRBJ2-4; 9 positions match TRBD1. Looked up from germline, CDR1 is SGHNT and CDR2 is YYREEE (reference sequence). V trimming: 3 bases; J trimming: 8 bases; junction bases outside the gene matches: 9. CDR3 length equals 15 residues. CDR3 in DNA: TGTGCCAGCAGCTCCTGGGACAGGGCCGGGGACATTCAGTACTTC. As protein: CASSSWDRAGDIQYF. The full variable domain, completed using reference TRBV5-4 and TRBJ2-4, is ETGVTQSPTHLIKTRGQQVTLRCSSQSGHNTVSWYQQALGQGPQFIFQYYREEENGRGNFPPRFSGLQFPNYSSELNVNALELDDSALYLCASSSWDRAGDIQYFGAGTRLSVL.

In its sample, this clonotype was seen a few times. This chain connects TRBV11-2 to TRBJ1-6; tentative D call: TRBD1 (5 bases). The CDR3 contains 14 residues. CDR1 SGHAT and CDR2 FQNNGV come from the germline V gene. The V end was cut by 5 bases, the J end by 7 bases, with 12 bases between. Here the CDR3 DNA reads TGTGCCAGCAGCCGGGACCCAGGGAATTCACCCCTCCACTTT. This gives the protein CASSRDPGNSPLHF.

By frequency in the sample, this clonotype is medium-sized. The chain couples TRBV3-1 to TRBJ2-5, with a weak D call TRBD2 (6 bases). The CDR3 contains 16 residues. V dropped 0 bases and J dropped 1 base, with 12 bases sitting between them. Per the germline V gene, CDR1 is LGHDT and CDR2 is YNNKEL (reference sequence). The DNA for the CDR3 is TGTGCCAGCAGCCAAGACCCAGGAGGGATCCAAGAGACCCAGTACTTC. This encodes CASSQDPGGIQETQYF.

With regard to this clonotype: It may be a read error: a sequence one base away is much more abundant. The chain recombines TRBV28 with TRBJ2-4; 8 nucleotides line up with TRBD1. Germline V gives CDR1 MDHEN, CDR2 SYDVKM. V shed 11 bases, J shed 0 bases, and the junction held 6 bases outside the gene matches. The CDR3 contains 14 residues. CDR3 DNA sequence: TGTGCCGCCGGACAGGGATTAGCCAAAAACATTCAGTACTTC. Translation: CAAGQGLAKNIQYF. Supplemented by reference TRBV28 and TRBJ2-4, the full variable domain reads DVKVTQSSRYLVKRTGEKVFLECVQDMDHENMFWYRQDPGLGLRLIYFSYDVKMKEKGDIPEGYSVSREKKERFSLILESASTNQTSMYLCAAGQGLAKNIQYFGAGTRLSVL.

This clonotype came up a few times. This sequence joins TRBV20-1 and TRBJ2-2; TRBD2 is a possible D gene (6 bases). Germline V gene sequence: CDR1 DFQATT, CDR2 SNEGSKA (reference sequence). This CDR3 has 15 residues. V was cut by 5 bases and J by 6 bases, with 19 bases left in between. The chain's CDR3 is CSAFAGLPRAGELFF. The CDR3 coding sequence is TGCAGTGCTTTCGCGGGACTCCCGAGGGCCGGGGAGCTGTTTTTT.

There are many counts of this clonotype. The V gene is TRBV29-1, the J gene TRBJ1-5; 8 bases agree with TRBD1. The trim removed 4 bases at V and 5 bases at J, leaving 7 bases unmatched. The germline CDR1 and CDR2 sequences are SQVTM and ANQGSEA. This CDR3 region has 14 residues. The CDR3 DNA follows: TGCAGCGTTGGTGACAGGGGTCGCTATCAGCCCCAGCATTTT. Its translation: CSVGDRGRYQPQHF.

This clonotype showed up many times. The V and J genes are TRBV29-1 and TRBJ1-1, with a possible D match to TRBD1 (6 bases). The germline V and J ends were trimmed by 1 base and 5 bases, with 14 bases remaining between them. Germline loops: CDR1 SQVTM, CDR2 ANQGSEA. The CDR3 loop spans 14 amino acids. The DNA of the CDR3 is TGCAGCGTTGAAGCGGGTCCCAGGGGTACTGAAGCTTTCTTT. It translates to CSVEAGPRGTEAFF.

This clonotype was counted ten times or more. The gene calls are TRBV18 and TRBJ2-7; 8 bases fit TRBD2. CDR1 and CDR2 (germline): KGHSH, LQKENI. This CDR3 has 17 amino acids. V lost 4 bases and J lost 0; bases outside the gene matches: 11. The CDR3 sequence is CASSLTGGGLSSYEQYF. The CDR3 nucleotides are TGTGCCAGCTCACTCACCGGGGGGGGCTTGAGCTCCTACGAGCAGTACTTC.

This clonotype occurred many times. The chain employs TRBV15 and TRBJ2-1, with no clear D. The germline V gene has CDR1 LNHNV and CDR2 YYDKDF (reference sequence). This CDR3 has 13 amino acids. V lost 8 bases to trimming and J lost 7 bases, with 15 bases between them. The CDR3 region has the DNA TGTGCCACCCAGCCAGGAATAGGGAATGAGCAGTTCTTC. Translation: CATQPGIGNEQFF.

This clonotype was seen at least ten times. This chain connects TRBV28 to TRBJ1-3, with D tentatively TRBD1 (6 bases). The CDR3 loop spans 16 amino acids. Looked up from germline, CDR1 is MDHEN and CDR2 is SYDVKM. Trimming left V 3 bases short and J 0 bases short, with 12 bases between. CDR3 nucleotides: TGTGCCAGCAGTTTCGGGGGGCTCTACTCTGGAAACACCATATATTTT. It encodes CASSFGGLYSGNTIYF.

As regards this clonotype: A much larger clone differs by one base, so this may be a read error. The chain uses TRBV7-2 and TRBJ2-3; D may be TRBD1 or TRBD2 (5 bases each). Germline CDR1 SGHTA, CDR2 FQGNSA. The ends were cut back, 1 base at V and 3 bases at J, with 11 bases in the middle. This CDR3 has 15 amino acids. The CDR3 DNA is TGTGCCAGCAGCTTAGACGGGTGGGGGACAGATACGCAGTATTTT. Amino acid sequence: CASSLDGWGTDTQYF.

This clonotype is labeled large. The CDR3 nucleotides read TGCAGCGTTGAGCCCGGACAGGGAGGCACCGGGGAGCTGTTTTTT. This gives the protein CSVEPGQGGTGELFF. The chain joins TRBV29-1 to TRBJ2-2, with 8 nucleotides matching TRBD1. The CDR3 has 15 amino acids. Germline V gene data show CDR1 as SQVTM and CDR2 as ANQGSEA. With V trimmed by 3 bases and J by 4 bases, 7 bases remained unmatched.

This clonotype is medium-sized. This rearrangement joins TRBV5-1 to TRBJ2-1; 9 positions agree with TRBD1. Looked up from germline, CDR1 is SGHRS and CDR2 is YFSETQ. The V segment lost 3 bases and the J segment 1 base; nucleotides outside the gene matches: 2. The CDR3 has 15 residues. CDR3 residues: CASSSGTGSYNEQFF. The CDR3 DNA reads TGCGCCAGCAGCTCCGGGACAGGGTCCTACAATGAGCAGTTCTTC.

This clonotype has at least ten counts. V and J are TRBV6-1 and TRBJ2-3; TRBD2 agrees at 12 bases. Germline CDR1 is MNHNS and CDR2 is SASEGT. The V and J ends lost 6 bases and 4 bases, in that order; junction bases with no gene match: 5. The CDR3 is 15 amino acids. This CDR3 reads CASRWTSGVPDTQYF. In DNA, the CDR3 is TGTGCCAGCAGATGGACTAGCGGGGTCCCAGATACGCAGTATTTT.

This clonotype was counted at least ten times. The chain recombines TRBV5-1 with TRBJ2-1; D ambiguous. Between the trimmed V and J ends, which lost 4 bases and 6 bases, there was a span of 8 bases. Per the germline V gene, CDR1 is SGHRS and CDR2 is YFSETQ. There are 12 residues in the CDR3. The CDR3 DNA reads TGCGCCAGCAGCCCCAATAGCAATGAGCAGTTCTTC. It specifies CASSPNSNEQFF.

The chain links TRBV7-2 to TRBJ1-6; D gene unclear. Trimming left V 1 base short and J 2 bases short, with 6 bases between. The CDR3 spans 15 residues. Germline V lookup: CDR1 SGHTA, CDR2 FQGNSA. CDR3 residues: CASSLETPYNSPLHF. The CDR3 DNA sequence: TGTGCCAGCAGCTTAGAGACACCCTATAATTCACCCCTCCACTTT. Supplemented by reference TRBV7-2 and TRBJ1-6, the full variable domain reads GAGVSQSPSNKVTEKGKDVELRCDPISGHTALYWYRQSLGQGLEFLIYFQGNSAPDKSGLPSDRFSAERTGGSVSTLTIQRTQQEDSAVYLCASSLETPYNSPLHFGNGTRLTVT.

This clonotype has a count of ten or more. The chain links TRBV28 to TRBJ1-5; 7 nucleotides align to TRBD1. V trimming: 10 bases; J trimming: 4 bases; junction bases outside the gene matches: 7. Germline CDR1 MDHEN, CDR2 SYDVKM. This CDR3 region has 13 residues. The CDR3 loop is CATRDRVNQPQHF. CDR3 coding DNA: TGTGCCACCCGGGACAGAGTAAATCAGCCCCAGCATTTT.

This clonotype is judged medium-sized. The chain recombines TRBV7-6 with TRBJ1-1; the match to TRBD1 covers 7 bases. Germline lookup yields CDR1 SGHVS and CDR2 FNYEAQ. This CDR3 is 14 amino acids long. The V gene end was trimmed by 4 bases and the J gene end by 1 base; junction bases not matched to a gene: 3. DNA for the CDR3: TGTGCCAGCAGCTCGGGGACAGCGAACACTGAAGCTTTCTTT. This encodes CASSSGTANTEAFF.

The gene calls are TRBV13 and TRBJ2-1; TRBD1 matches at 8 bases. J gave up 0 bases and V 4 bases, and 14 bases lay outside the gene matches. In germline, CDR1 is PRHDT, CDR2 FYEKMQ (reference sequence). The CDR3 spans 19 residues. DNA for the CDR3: TGTGCCAGCAGCTCACCGGGACAGGCCTTCTCGAGCTCCTACAATGAGCAGTTCTTC. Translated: CASSSPGQAFSSSYNEQFF.

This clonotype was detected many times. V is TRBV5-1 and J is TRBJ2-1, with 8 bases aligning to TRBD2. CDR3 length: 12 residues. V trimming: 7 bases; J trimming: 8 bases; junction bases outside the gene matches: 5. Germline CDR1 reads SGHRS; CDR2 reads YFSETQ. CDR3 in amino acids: CASGLAGDEQFF. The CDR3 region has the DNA TGCGCCAGCGGACTAGCTGGGGATGAGCAGTTCTTC.

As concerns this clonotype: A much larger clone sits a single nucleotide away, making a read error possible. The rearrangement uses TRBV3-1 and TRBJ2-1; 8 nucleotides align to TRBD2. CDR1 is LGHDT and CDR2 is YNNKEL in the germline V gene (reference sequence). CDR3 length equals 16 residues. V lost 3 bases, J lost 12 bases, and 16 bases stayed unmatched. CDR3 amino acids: CASSHAIALAENRQFF. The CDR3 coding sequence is TGTGCCAGCAGCCATGCTATCGCACTAGCGGAAAATAGGCAGTTCTTC.

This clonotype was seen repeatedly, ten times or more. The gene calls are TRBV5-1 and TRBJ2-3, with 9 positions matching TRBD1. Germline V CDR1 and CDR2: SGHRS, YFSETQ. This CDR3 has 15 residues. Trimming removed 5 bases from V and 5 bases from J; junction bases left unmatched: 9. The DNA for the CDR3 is TGCGCCAGCAGGGGTCGGGACAGGGCTATAGATACGCAGTATTTT. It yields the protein CASRGRDRAIDTQYF.

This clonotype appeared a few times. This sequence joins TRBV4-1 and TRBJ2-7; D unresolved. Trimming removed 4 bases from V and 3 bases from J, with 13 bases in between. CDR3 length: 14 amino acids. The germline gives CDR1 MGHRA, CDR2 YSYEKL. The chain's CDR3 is CASSLAETNYEQYF. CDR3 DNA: TGCGCCAGCAGCCTGGCGGAGACCAACTACGAGCAGTACTTC.

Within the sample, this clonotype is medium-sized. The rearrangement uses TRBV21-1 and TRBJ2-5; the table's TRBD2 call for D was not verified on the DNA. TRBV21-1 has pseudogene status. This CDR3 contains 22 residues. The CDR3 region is CASSNGGRSLRAKSDPQETQYF. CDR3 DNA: TGTGCCAGCAGCAACGGGGGGAGGAGTCTCCGCGCTAAGTCAGACCCACAAGAGACCCAGTACTTC.